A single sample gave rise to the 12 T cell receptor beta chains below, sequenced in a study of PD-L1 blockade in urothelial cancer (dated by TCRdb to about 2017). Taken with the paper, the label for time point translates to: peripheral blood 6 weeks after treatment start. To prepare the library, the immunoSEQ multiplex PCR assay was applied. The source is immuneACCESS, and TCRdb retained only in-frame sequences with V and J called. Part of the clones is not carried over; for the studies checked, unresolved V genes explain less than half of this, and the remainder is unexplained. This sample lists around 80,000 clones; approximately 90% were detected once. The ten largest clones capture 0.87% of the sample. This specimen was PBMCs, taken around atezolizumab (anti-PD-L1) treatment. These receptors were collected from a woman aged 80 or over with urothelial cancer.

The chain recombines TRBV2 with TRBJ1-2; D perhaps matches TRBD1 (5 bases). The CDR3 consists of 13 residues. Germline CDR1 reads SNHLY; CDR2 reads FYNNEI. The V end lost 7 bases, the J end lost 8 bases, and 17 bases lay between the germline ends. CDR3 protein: CASTEAGTGGYTF. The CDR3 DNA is TGTGCCAGCACAGAGGCGGGGACGGGGGGCTACACCTTC.

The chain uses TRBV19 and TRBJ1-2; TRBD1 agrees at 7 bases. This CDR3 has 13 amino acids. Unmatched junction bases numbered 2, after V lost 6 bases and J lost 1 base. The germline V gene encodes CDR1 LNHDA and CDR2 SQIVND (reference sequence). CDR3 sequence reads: CASSSGGNYGYTF. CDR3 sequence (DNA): TGTGCCAGTAGCTCAGGGGGTAACTATGGCTACACCTTC. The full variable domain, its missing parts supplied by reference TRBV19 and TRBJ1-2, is DGGITQSPKYLFRKEGQNVTLSCEQNLNHDAMYWYRQDPGQGLRLIYYSQIVNDFQKGDIAEGYSVSREKKESFPLTVTSAQKNPTAFYLCASSSGGNYGYTFGSGTRLTVV.

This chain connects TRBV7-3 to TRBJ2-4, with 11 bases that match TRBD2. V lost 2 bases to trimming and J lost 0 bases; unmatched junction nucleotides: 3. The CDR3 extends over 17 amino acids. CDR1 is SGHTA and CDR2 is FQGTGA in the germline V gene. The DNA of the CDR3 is TGTGCCAGCAGCTTAGGGACTAGCGGATTAGCCAAAAACATTCAGTACTTC. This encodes CASSLGTSGLAKNIQYF.

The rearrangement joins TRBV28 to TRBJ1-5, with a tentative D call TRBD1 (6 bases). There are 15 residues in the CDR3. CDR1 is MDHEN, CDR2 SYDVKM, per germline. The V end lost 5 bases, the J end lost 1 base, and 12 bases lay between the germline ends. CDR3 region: CASSPHTGSNQPQHF. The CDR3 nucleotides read TGTGCCAGCAGTCCCCACACAGGGAGCAATCAGCCCCAGCATTTT.

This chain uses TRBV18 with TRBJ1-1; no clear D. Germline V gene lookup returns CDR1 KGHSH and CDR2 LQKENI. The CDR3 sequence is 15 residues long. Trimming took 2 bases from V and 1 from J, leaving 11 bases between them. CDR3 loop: CASSPVGVSNTEAFF. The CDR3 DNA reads TGTGCCAGCTCACCAGTCGGGGTCTCGAACACTGAAGCTTTCTTT. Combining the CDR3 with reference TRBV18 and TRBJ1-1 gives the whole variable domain NAGVMQNPRHLVRRRGQEARLRCSPMKGHSHVYWYRQLPEEGLKFMVYLQKENIIDESGMPKERFSAEFPKEGPSILRIQQVVRGDSAAYFCASSPVGVSNTEAFFGQGTRLTVV.

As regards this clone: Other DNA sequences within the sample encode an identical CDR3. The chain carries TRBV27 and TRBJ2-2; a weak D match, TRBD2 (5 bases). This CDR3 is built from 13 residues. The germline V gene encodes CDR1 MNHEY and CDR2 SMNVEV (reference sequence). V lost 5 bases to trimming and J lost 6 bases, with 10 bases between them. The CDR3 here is CASSSLAPGELFF. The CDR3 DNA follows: TGTGCCAGCAGTAGCCTAGCCCCCGGGGAGCTGTTTTTT.

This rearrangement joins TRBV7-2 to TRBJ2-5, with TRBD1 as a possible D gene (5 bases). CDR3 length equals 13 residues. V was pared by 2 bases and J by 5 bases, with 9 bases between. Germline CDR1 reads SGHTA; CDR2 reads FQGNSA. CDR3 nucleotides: TGTGCCAGCAGCTTAAAGGGGCGGGAGACCCAGTACTTC. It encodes CASSLKGRETQYF.

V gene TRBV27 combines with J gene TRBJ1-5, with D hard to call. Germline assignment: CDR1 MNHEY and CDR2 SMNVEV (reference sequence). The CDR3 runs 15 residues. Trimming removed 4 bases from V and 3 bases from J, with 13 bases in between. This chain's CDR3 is CASSSLRDPNQPQHF. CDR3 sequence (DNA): TGTGCCAGCAGTTCCCTCCGGGATCCCAATCAGCCCCAGCATTTT.

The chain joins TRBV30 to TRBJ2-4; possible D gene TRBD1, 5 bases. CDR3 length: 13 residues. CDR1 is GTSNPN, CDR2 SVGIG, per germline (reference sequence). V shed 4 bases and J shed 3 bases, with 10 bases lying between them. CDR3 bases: TGTGCCTGGAAAGGAGACAGCAAAAACATTCAGTACTTC. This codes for CAWKGDSKNIQYF.

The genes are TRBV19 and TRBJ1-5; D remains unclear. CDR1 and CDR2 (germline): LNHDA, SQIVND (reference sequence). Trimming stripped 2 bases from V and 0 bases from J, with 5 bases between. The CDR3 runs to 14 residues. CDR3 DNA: TGTGCCAGTAGTATACAGGATAGCAATCAGCCCCAGCATTTT. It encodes CASSIQDSNQPQHF. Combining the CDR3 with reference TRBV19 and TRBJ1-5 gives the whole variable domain DGGITQSPKYLFRKEGQNVTLSCEQNLNHDAMYWYRQDPGQGLRLIYYSQIVNDFQKGDIAEGYSVSREKKESFPLTVTSAQKNPTAFYLCASSIQDSNQPQHFGDGTRLSIL.

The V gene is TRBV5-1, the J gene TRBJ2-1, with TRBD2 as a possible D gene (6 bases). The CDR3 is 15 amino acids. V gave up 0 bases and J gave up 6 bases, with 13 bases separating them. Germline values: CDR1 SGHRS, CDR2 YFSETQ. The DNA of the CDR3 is TGCGCCAGCAGCTTGGTTAGCGGAGGGAGCAATGAGCAGTTCTTC. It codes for CASSLVSGGSNEQFF.

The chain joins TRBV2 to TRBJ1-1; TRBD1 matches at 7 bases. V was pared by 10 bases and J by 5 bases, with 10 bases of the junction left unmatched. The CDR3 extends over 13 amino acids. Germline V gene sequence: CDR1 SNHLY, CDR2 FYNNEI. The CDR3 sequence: CATTTDRATEAFF. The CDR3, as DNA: TGTGCCACCACCACCGACAGGGCGACTGAAGCTTTCTTT.